This TCR beta chain appears in the sequencing data of a study of vaccination and CD4 T cells after COVID-19. Treatment defined: roughly nine-day PBMC culture with coronavirus spike peptide pools or control peptides (ViraFEST assay). The authors cultured fewer than 2.5 million PBMCs per well with around 10 IU/ml IL-2 and around 9.2 ug/ml peptide pools. Cultured CD4+ T-cell DNA underwent Oncomine TCR Beta short-read sequencing. TCRdb re-called the PCR reads with MiXCR, one entry per CDR3 protein. The sample has 15,000 to 25,000 distinct CDR3 sequences, roughly 50% seen once. This clonotype was counted a few times. Its antigen remains unidentified. General study findings and limits: Spike mono-reactivity was shown by 304 of 307 vaccine-specific clones in convalescent patients.

Between the trimmed V and J ends, which lost 5 bases and 3 bases, there was a span of 17 bases. Germline values: CDR1 MNHEY, CDR2 SMNVEV (reference sequence). The CDR3 loop spans 15 amino acids. The sequence came from a human donor who had recovered from COVID-19. The gene calls are TRBV27 and TRBJ2-7; D may be TRBD2 (7 bases). Input material: CD4+ T cells from blood, cultured in vitro. This CDR3 reads CASSPYGGRRYEQYF. Written as DNA, the CDR3 is TGTGCCAGCAGTCCCTACGGGGGGCGACGCTACGAGCAGTACTTC.